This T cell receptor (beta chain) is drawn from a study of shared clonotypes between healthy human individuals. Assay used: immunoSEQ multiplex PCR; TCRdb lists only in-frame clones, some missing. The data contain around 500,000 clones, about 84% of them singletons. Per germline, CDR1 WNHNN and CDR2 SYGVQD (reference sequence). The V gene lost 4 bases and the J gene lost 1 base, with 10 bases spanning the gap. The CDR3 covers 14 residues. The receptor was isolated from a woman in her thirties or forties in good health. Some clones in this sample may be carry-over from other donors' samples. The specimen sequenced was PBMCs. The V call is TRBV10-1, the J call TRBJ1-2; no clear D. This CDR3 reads CASSGVRNNYGYTF. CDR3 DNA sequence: TGCGCCAGCAGTGGAGTCAGAAATAACTATGGCTACACCTTC.